These 31 T cell receptor beta chains originate from one sample sequenced in a study of shared clonotypes between healthy human individuals. This table comes from immunoSEQ multiplex PCR, and its TCRdb copy is limited to in-frame clones, with some not included. Of about 490,000 clones in the sample, 76% were seen once. Sequenced sample: PBMCs. The receptors here all came from a middle-aged woman in good health. Some clones in this sample may be carry-over from other donors' samples.

The chain carries TRBV19 and TRBJ2-2, with D possibly being TRBD1 (5 bases). V was clipped by 11 bases and J by 3 bases, with 19 bases between them. This CDR3 region has 15 residues. Germline loops: CDR1 LNHDA, CDR2 SQIVND (reference sequence). CDR3: CAASLGARDTGELFF. In DNA form, the CDR3 reads TGTGCCGCCAGTCTAGGGGCCCGGGACACCGGGGAGCTGTTTTTT.

About this clone itself: In the same sample, other DNA sequences code for this CDR3. The chain links TRBV4-3 to TRBJ2-1; TRBD2 matches 12 bases. The V segment lost 6 bases and the J segment 4 bases; nucleotides outside the gene matches: 7. Germline V gene sequence: CDR1 LGHNA, CDR2 YSLEER. The CDR3 sequence is 16 residues long. As DNA, the CDR3 is TGCGCCAGCAGTCCGGGACTAGCGGGCCTTTACAATGAGCAGTTCTTC. Translated: CASSPGLAGLYNEQFF.

This clone has only a few counts. The V gene is TRBV7-9, the J gene TRBJ1-5; D not resolved. With 4 bases removed from V and 7 bases from J, the gap between germline ends came to 8 bases. The V gene's germline CDR1 is SEHNR and CDR2 FQNEAQ (reference sequence). This CDR3 spans 12 amino acids. CDR3 coding DNA: TGTGCCAGCAGCTCTGACGAGCAGCCCCAGCATTTT. It codes for CASSSDEQPQHF.

V is TRBV30 and J is TRBJ1-6, with D possibly matching TRBD1 (6 bases). Between the trimmed V and J ends, which lost 4 bases and 10 bases, there was a span of 17 bases. The length of the CDR3 is 14 residues. Germline CDR1 reads GTSNPN; CDR2 reads SVGIG (reference sequence). CDR3 coding DNA: TGTGCCTGGATGCGGGGGCTAGGGAACTCACCCCTCCACTTT. Amino acids: CAWMRGLGNSPLHF.

As concerns this clone: This may come from a read error, since a much larger clone is one base off. The chain joins TRBV11-3 to TRBJ2-2; D tentatively reads TRBD1 or TRBD2 (5 bases each). Trimming took 4 bases from V and 7 from J, leaving 13 bases between them. CDR1 is SGHNT and CDR2 is YENEEA in the germline V gene. This CDR3 has 14 residues. CDR3 in DNA: TGTGCCAGCAGCTACGGGACGCTAAGCGGGGAGCTGTTTTTT. Its translation: CASSYGTLSGELFF.

The chain is built from TRBV7-2 and TRBJ2-7; no firm D call. Germline CDR1 and CDR2: SGHTA and FQGNSA. The CDR3 has 13 residues. V was cut by 4 bases and J by 6 bases, with 13 bases left in between. The DNA of the CDR3 is TGTGCCAGCAGCTCTTCCTCCCAAGGCGAGCAGTACTTC. Translated: CASSSSSQGEQYF.

The chain joins TRBV5-1 to TRBJ2-1; D call uncertain. The CDR3 totals 14 residues. V gave up 0 bases and J gave up 7 bases, with 11 bases separating them. Germline V gene data show CDR1 as SGHRS and CDR2 as YFSETQ. CDR3 region: CASSLADPWNEQFF. The DNA for the CDR3 is TGCGCCAGCAGCTTGGCGGACCCGTGGAATGAGCAGTTCTTC.

The chain recombines TRBV21-1 with TRBJ1-1. TRBV21-1 is flagged as a pseudogene. The CDR3 covers 18 residues. CDR3 nucleotide sequence: TGTGCCAGCAGCAGAGCCCCTCCTGGCGGTCCAATGAACACTGAAGCTTTCTTT. Translated, it gives CASSRAPPGGPMNTEAFF.

The chain employs TRBV18 and TRBJ1-2, with 7 bases lining up with TRBD1. Germline V CDR1 and CDR2: KGHSH, LQKENI. The CDR3 extends over 13 amino acids. J lost 8 bases, V lost 3 bases, and 6 bases had no gene match. The CDR3 nucleotides read TGTGCCAGCTCACCGTGGGACAGAGAAGGCTACACCTTC. Protein: CASSPWDREGYTF.

The chain links TRBV18 to TRBJ2-6; weak D call: TRBD1 (6 bases). Germline values: CDR1 KGHSH, CDR2 LQKENI. Trimming removed 5 bases from V and 4 bases from J, with 18 bases in between. The CDR3 has 17 residues. The CDR3 DNA reads TGTGCCAGCTCAATAGGAGATTGGGGGCGAGGGGCCAACGTCCTGACTTTC. Its protein is CASSIGDWGRGANVLTF.

This clone was detected once. The chain employs TRBV9 and TRBJ2-7, with 9 bases matching TRBD2. The CDR3 consists of 16 residues. V was pared by 0 bases and J by 4 bases, with 8 bases of the junction left unmatched. The germline V gene has CDR1 SGDLS and CDR2 YYNGEE. The CDR3 region is CASSVVRREGRYEQYF. The CDR3 DNA is TGTGCCAGCAGCGTAGTTCGGCGGGAGGGCCGGTACGAGCAGTACTTC.

The rearrangement joins TRBV9 to TRBJ2-7; 7 bases fit TRBD2. The length of the CDR3 is 12 residues. The germline V gene has CDR1 SGDLS and CDR2 YYNGEE. V dropped 7 bases and J dropped 0; count of bases not matched to a gene: 1. Here the CDR3 reads CASQRGSYEQYF. DNA for the CDR3: TGTGCCAGCCAGCGGGGCTCCTACGAGCAGTACTTC.

This chain connects TRBV2 to TRBJ2-5; 10 positions agree with TRBD1. The CDR3 totals 14 residues. Germline V gives CDR1 SNHLY, CDR2 FYNNEI. Trimming cost V 5 bases and J 1 base; bases outside gene matches: 1. CDR3 in amino acids: CASSWTGGQETQYF. CDR3 DNA: TGTGCCAGCAGTTGGACAGGGGGCCAAGAGACCCAGTACTTC.

The chain combines TRBV7-8 with TRBJ2-1; 13 bases fit TRBD2. V was clipped by 6 bases and J by 8 bases; unmatched bases: 7. Germline CDR1 reads SGHVS; CDR2 reads FQNEAQ. This CDR3 contains 15 residues. The CDR3 DNA sequence: TGTGCCAGCAGTACGCGGACTAGCGGGAGCGATGAGCAGTTCTTC. Its protein is CASSTRTSGSDEQFF.

This rearrangement joins TRBV4-2 to TRBJ2-1; D is undetermined. The CDR3 extends over 17 amino acids. Germline V lookup: CDR1 LGHNA, CDR2 YNFKEQ. Deletions cut 4 bases from V and 7 bases from J, with 23 bases between. CDR3 nucleotides: TGTGCCAGCAGCCGGAAAGACCGGACGGCCGCCGGTAATGAGCAGTTCTTC. Translation: CASSRKDRTAAGNEQFF.

A note on this clone: The germline gene is not matched at one end of the junction; a read error may be the cause. Additional DNA sequences in this sample encode the identical CDR3. This chain connects TRBV5-1 to TRBJ2-2; no clear D gene. In germline, CDR1 is SGHRS, CDR2 YFSETQ. This CDR3 is 13 amino acids long. CDR3 loop: CASSLKNTGELFF. CDR3 DNA: TGCGCCAGCAGCTTAAAGAACACAGGGGAGCTGTTTTTT.

This chain joins TRBV7-9 and TRBJ1-1, with D possibly TRBD1 on 6 matching bases. The germline V gene encodes CDR1 SEHNR and CDR2 FQNEAQ (reference sequence). V lost 3 bases to trimming and J lost 7 bases, with 12 bases between them. This CDR3 has 13 residues. As DNA, the CDR3 is TGTGCCAGCAGCTTTTCCGGGACAAGTGAAGCTTTCTTT. Protein: CASSFSGTSEAFF.

As concerns this clone: With only one base between it and a far larger clone, this is likely a read error. The genes are TRBV6-6 and TRBJ1-1; D might be TRBD1 (6 bases). This CDR3 has 11 residues. Per the germline V gene, CDR1 is MNHNY and CDR2 is SVGAGI (reference sequence). CDR3 in amino acids: CASRGDTGAFF. CDR3 nucleotide sequence: TGTGCCAGCCGGGGGGACACTGGAGCTTTCTTT.

V and J are TRBV30 and TRBJ1-3, with TRBD1 matching 11 bases. After removal of 4 bases from V and 2 bases from J, the junction contained 4 bases not matched to a gene. Looked up from germline, CDR1 is GTSNPN and CDR2 is SVGIG (reference sequence). The CDR3 loop spans 15 amino acids. CDR3 sequence reads: CAWNPGQGAGNTIYF. The CDR3 DNA is TGTGCCTGGAATCCGGGACAGGGGGCTGGAAACACCATATATTTT.

This sequence joins TRBV9 and TRBJ2-1, with 9 bases identical to TRBD1. There are 19 residues in the CDR3. Per the germline V gene, CDR1 is SGDLS and CDR2 is YYNGEE. J gave up 8 bases and V 0 bases, and 18 bases lay outside the gene matches. The CDR3 DNA sequence: TGTGCCAGCAGCGTAGCCTCAACCGGGACAGGGAGGTTGTCGGATGAGCAGTTCTTC. This codes for CASSVASTGTGRLSDEQFF.

The chain joins TRBV7-2 to TRBJ2-7; 11 bases are a match to TRBD2. V gave up 5 bases and J gave up 5 bases; unmatched junction bases: 5. The CDR3 is made up of 14 amino acids. CDR1 SGHTA and CDR2 FQGNSA come from the germline V gene. As DNA, the CDR3 is TGTGCCAGCAGCAATAGCGGGAGGGCGGACGAGCAGTACTTC. Amino acid sequence: CASSNSGRADEQYF.

V gene TRBV7-7 combines with J gene TRBJ2-1, with a tentative D call TRBD1 (6 bases). Per the germline V gene, CDR1 is SSHAT and CDR2 is FNYEAQ (reference sequence). Deletions cut 5 bases from V and 5 bases from J, with 16 bases between. The CDR3 consists of 15 residues. CDR3 sequence: CASSPDPDRNNEQFF. The CDR3 coding sequence is TGTGCCAGCAGCCCAGACCCGGACAGAAACAATGAGCAGTTCTTC.

The CDR3 DNA reads TGTGCCAGCAGCCAAGGTCTGAGGGGGGAAAAACTGTTTTTT. Translation gives CASSQGLRGEKLFF. This chain links TRBV14 with TRBJ1-4, with D perhaps TRBD1 (6 bases). The CDR3 is made up of 14 amino acids. The germline CDR1 and CDR2 sequences are SGHDN and FVKESK. V was clipped by 1 base and J by 8 bases, with 11 bases between them.

J is TRBJ1-2 and V is TRBV19, with a tentative D call TRBD1 (5 bases). CDR1 LNHDA and CDR2 SQIVND come from the germline V gene (reference sequence). This CDR3 spans 14 amino acids. Trimming took off 4 bases at V and 4 bases at J, with 13 bases between the two ends. CDR3 amino acids: CASSKRGSGYGYTF. CDR3 coding DNA: TGTGCCAGTAGTAAACGGGGGTCTGGCTATGGCTACACCTTC.

The chain combines TRBV12-5 with TRBJ2-3; 11 nucleotides align to TRBD2. The CDR3 extends over 16 amino acids. Trimming at V came to 3 bases and at J to 4 bases, leaving 6 bases not matched to a gene. The V gene's germline CDR1 is LGHNT and CDR2 FRNRAP. CDR3 residues: CASGLSPLAGADTQYF. CDR3 in DNA: TGTGCTAGTGGTTTATCCCCACTAGCGGGAGCAGATACGCAGTATTTT.

This CDR3 reads CASSLKGTTVPYVQYF. The CDR3 nucleotides are TGTGCCAGCAGCTTGAAAGGGACTACCGTTCCGTACGTCCAGTACTTC. This sequence joins TRBV5-4 and TRBJ2-5, with 7 bases that match TRBD2. The CDR3 loop spans 16 amino acids. Germline lookup yields CDR1 SGHNT and CDR2 YYREEE (reference sequence). The V and J ends lost 1 base and 10 bases, in that order; junction bases with no gene match: 16.

The CDR3 protein is CASSVGGQVDNEQFF. DNA for the CDR3: TGTGCCAGCAGCGTAGGGGGCCAAGTTGACAATGAGCAGTTCTTC. The chain is built from TRBV9 and TRBJ2-1; tentative D call: TRBD1 (5 bases). Trimming left V 0 bases short and J 5 bases short, with 12 bases between. The CDR3 runs 15 residues. Germline V gives CDR1 SGDLS, CDR2 YYNGEE. Based on the CDR3 plus reference TRBV9 and TRBJ2-1, the full variable domain is DSGVTQTPKHLITATGQRVTLRCSPRSGDLSVYWYQQSLDQGLQFLIQYYNGEERAKGNILERFSAQQFPDLHSELNLSSLELGDSALYFCASSVGGQVDNEQFFGPGTRLTVL.

The chain carries TRBV7-8 and TRBJ2-7; 11 bases are shared with TRBD2. Trimming took 5 bases from V and 1 from J; bases not matched to a gene: 10. CDR1 SGHVS and CDR2 FQNEAQ come from the germline V gene. CDR3 length equals 17 residues. In nucleotides, the CDR3 is TGTGCCAGCAGCCCCCGAACCCGACTAGCGGGATCCTACGAGCAGTACTTC. Translation gives CASSPRTRLAGSYEQYF.

Regarding this clone: This may arise from a read error, as a much more abundant clone is one base away. The chain recombines TRBV25-1 with TRBJ2-4; perhaps TRBD1 as D (6 bases). The CDR3 contains 13 residues. V was pared by 7 bases and J by 8 bases, with 15 bases between. Germline CDR1 reads MGHDK; CDR2 reads SYGVNS. CDR3: CASNPTGLDIQYF. The DNA for the CDR3 is TGTGCCAGCAATCCCACAGGGTTGGACATTCAGTACTTC.

This clone came up once. This chain joins TRBV6-1 and TRBJ2-7; 7 bases match TRBD1. V trimming: 7 bases; J trimming: 3 bases; junction bases outside the gene matches: 6. There are 13 residues in the CDR3. Germline V gives CDR1 MNHNS, CDR2 SASEGT. The CDR3 region is CASTLDRVYEQYF. In DNA, the CDR3 is TGTGCCAGCACCCTAGACAGGGTCTACGAGCAGTACTTC.

The chain uses TRBV18 and TRBJ2-5; possibly TRBD2 for D (5 bases). The germline V and J ends were trimmed by 4 bases and 5 bases, with 17 bases remaining between them. CDR1 is KGHSH and CDR2 is LQKENI in the germline V gene. The CDR3 contains 15 residues. DNA for the CDR3: TGTGCCAGCTCACGCCCCCGGGGTTCGGGGGAGACCCAGTACTTC. Residues: CASSRPRGSGETQYF.